The sequence of this T cell receptor (beta chain) was determined in a study of vaccination effects on CD4 cells after COVID-19. This clone came up a few times. The antigen is unknown. The repertoire was sequenced with immunoSEQ multiplex PCR; TCRdb's copy has only in-frame clones and lacks some. The sample contains about 81,000 clones, 60% to 85% of which appear only once. The V end lost 3 bases, the J end lost 8 bases, and 11 bases lay between the germline ends. This CDR3 has 14 amino acids. Germline lookup yields CDR1 KGHSH and CDR2 LQKENI. Sequencing was preceded by expansion of antigen-specific CD4+ T cells with viral peptide pools in the ViraFEST assay. Cultured cells yielded isolated CD4+ T cells after approximately nine days. As their vaccination, participants received two doses of either BNT162b2 or mRNA-1273. Some 1.9 million PBMC per well were cultured with around 9.6 IU/ml IL-2 and about 10 ug/ml peptides.

This specimen consisted of CD4+ T cells from PBMCs cultured with HCoV-OC43 spike peptides, obtained after COVID-19 vaccination. This sample's subset: HCoV-OC43 spike overlapping peptide pool stimulation. The TCR was taken from a human donor who received a COVID-19 vaccine. The chain uses TRBV18 and TRBJ1-6; tentative D call: TRBD1 (5 bases). The CDR3, as DNA: TGTGCCAGCTCACCGGACAATGCCTATTCACCCCTCCACTTT. Translated, it gives CASSPDNAYSPLHF.